One sample yielded the 8 T cell receptor beta chains listed below, sequenced in a study of CD8 T cells in ankylosing spondylitis (dated by TCRdb to about 2017). The method behind the library was 5' RACE. TCRdb lists the instrument as Illumina HiSeq 2500. Using fastp at Q25 and MiXCR, TCRdb reprocessed the public reads and kept productive beta chains. One record per CDR3 amino acid sequence lists the most common genes and DNA. Within this sample are 130,000 or so distinct CDR3 sequences, with around 7% of them counted one time only. Of the sample, approximately 12% falls within the top ten clones. The material sequenced was blood, either unsorted or a sorted T cell fraction (not recorded which). Source of these receptors: a male donor with ankylosing spondylitis or in good health (not recorded which).

Ten or more counts support this clonotype. V gene TRBV6-1 combines with J gene TRBJ2-4; a weak D match, TRBD1 (6 bases). Trimming cost V 3 bases and J 0 bases, with 12 bases left between them. Germline assignment: CDR1 MNHNS and CDR2 SASEGT. CDR3 size: 16 residues. The CDR3, as DNA: TGTGCCAGCAGTGATTATACAGGGCTAGCCAAAAACATTCAGTACTTC. As protein: CASSDYTGLAKNIQYF.

This clonotype was detected ten times or more. The chain links TRBV12-3 or TRBV12-4 to TRBJ1-5; unclear D gene. Deletions cut 3 bases from V and 3 bases from J, with 9 bases between. The CDR3 consists of 14 residues. The CDR3 sequence is CASSFAVSNQPQHF. CDR3 nucleotide sequence: TGTGCCAGCAGTTTTGCAGTCTCCAATCAGCCCCAGCATTTT.

This clonotype was detected many times. The chain links TRBV18 to TRBJ1-6; possible D gene TRBD1, 5 bases. The CDR3 is 15 amino acids. Trimming shortened V by 6 bases and J by 7 bases, and 16 bases separated the two germline ends. Per the germline V gene, CDR1 is KGHSH and CDR2 is LQKENI. The CDR3: CASSPTALVNSPLHF. The CDR3 bases are TGTGCCAGCTCCCCGACAGCCCTGGTGAATTCACCCCTCCACTTT.

This clonotype occurred many times. The CDR3 DNA reads TGTGCCAGCAGCCTGTCAGCGGGTGCCCCCTACGAGCAGTACTTC. This encodes CASSLSAGAPYEQYF. The gene calls are TRBV7-2 and TRBJ2-7; a possible D gene is TRBD2 (6 bases). Germline V gene lookup returns CDR1 SGHTA and CDR2 FQGNSA. There are 15 residues in the CDR3. Trimming cost V 5 bases and J 2 bases, with 16 bases left between them. The full variable domain, with the rest looked up from reference TRBV7-2 and TRBJ2-7, is GAGVSQSPSNKVTEKGKDVELRCDPISGHTALYWYRQSLGQGLEFLIYFQGNSAPDKSGLPSDRFSAERTGGSVSTLTIQRTQQEDSAVYLCASSLSAGAPYEQYFGPGTRLTVT.

This clonotype was seen at least ten times. This chain links TRBV5-5 with TRBJ2-7; D assignment may be TRBD1 or TRBD2 (6 bases each). Germline assignment: CDR1 SGHKS and CDR2 YYEKEE (reference sequence). The CDR3 extends over 14 amino acids. V was pared by 1 base and J by 3 bases, with 11 bases between. This CDR3 reads CASSLYREVYEQYF. CDR3 DNA: TGTGCCAGCAGCTTGTACAGGGAGGTCTACGAGCAGTACTTC.

J is TRBJ2-7 and V is TRBV20-1; D not resolved. V lost 3 bases, J lost 3 bases, and 9 bases lay in between. The germline V gene encodes CDR1 DFQATT and CDR2 SNEGSKA (reference sequence). The CDR3 length is 12 residues. CDR3 nucleotides: TGCAGTGCTAGTCCGGTGCGCTACGAGCAGTACTTC. Translation: CSASPVRYEQYF.

Ten or more counts support this clonotype. The genes are TRBV20-1 and TRBJ2-7; 7 nucleotides align to TRBD1. V dropped 5 bases and J dropped 5; count of bases not matched to a gene: 6. The CDR3 consists of 12 residues. CDR1 is DFQATT and CDR2 is SNEGSKA in the germline V gene (reference sequence). The CDR3, as DNA: TGCAGTGCTGGAACAGGGGTCGACGAGCAGTACTTC. It encodes CSAGTGVDEQYF.

V is TRBV18 and J is TRBJ2-2; D call uncertain. CDR3 length: 12 amino acids. Germline values: CDR1 KGHSH, CDR2 LQKENI. V dropped 3 bases and J dropped 5 bases, with 4 bases sitting between them. The chain's CDR3 is CASSPETGELFF. CDR3 coding DNA: TGTGCCAGCTCACCGGAGACCGGGGAGCTGTTTTTT.